The clone carrying this T cell receptor (beta chain) was observed a handful of times. From the RACE reads, TCRdb called clonotypes with MiXCR, one entry per CDR3 protein. The sample comprises under 300,000 distinct CDR3 sequences, over 7.5% of which are singletons, and 1.2% rests with the top ten. The CDR3 has 15 residues. In germline, CDR1 is SGHTA, CDR2 FQGNSA. The V end was cut by 1 base, the J end by 4 bases, with 13 bases between. As to time point: pre-sensitization, week 0. Indicated treatment: therapeutic diphenylcyclopropenone sensitization with weekly scalp DPC. The data belong to a study of human T cells and chemical hapten exposure.

The sequence was obtained from a man younger than 35 with alopecia areata. Some clones in this sample may be carry-over from other donors' samples. The chain joins TRBV7-2 to TRBJ1-1; no definite D call. This material consisted of whole blood, taken in connection with sensitization to the hapten diphenylcyclopropenone (DPC). CDR3 protein: CASSLGGAGGTEAFF. CDR3 nucleotide sequence: TGTGCCAGCAGCTTAGGGGGAGCAGGTGGCACTGAAGCTTTCTTT.